A selection of T cell receptor beta chains follows, all from one sample in a study of T cells in Graves' hyperthyroidism and ophthalmopathy. TCRdb re-analysed the multiplex PCR reads in MiXCR, keeping a single row per CDR3 protein. The sample carries a few hundred thousand distinct CDR3 sequences, around 15% recorded once. Sequencing was carried out using blood. The receptor set was obtained from a woman aged 30 to 39 with Graves' ophthalmopathy. The CDR3 runs from the conserved cysteine through the conserved F or W. The order of the fields is clone size, J gene, V gene, D gene, CDR3 DNA, CDR3 protein. The D gene is left open where the match is weak. For some rows the clone size is stated as once, few or many, or as a class when expanded; others skip it.

few,TRBJ1-2,TRBV15,.,TGTGCCACCAGCTTTGGGTCAGATTTTTCGGCAATCGGCTACACCTTC,CATSFGSDFSAIGYTF
many,TRBJ2-1,TRBV11-1,TRBD2,TGTGCCAGCAGCACCCGACTAGCTAATGAGCAGTTCTTC,CASSTRLANEQFF
many,TRBJ1-2,TRBV7-2,.,TGTGCCAGCAGCTTCCCCGCGGACTATGGCTACACCTTC,CASSFPADYGYTF
few,TRBJ2-1,TRBV5-6,TRBD2,TGTGCCAGCAGCCGACTTAGCGGGGGGGAGCAGTTCTTC,CASSRLSGGEQFF
many,TRBJ2-5,TRBV18,.,TGTGCCAGCTCACCACGTGGAGGGGGCGAGGGGACCCAGTACTTC,CASSPRGGGEGTQYF
many,TRBJ2-1,TRBV7-3,TRBD2,TGTGCCAGCAGCTTCGGGACTAGCTACTACAATGAGCAGTTCTTC,CASSFGTSYYNEQFF
many,TRBJ2-3,TRBV5-1,TRBD2,TGCGCCAGCAGCTTGGCAGCGGGGACCACAGATACGCAGTATTTT,CASSLAAGTTDTQYF
.,TRBJ2-7,TRBV7-9,TRBD1,TGTGCCAGCAGGGACAGGGAATATCCCTACGAGCAGTACTTC,CASRDREYPYEQYF
few,TRBJ2-1,TRBV27,.,TGTGCCAGCAGTTTGACAACCCGCCCACTCTTGACTGAGTTCTTC,CASSLTTRPLLTEFF
.,TRBJ1-1,TRBV6-5,.,TGTGCCAGCAGTTACTCGAATCCCATAGGTAGAGCTTTCTTT,CASSYSNPIGRAFF
many,TRBJ2-7,TRBV28,.,TGTGCCAGCAGTCCCTTATACAGGGTTTCGGATTTATACGAGCAGTACTTC,CASSPLYRVSDLYEQYF
few,TRBJ2-7,TRBV27,TRBD1,TGTGCCAGCAGGAACCGGGACAGGGGGTTGGGAGAGCAGTACTTC,CASRNRDRGLGEQYF
.,TRBJ2-1,TRBV7-8,TRBD2,TGTGCCAGCAGCCTAGCGGGGGGGTCCAATGAGCAGCTCTTC,CASSLAGGSNEQLF
few,TRBJ1-1,TRBV11-3,TRBD1,TGTGCCAGCAGCGAGGGACAGGGGGCTGGGAACACTGAAGCTTTCTTT,CASSEGQGAGNTEAFF
many,TRBJ2-7,TRBV20-1,.,TGCAGTGCGGCCCGTGACGGCGCGTCCTACGAGCAGTACTTC,CSAARDGASYEQYF
many,TRBJ2-3,TRBV20-1,TRBD2,TGCAGTACCACTAGCGGGGCGTCAGATACGCAGTATTTT,CSTTSGASDTQYF
.,TRBJ2-5,TRBV7-9,TRBD1,TGTGCCAGCAGAGCAACTACCGGGGACAGCCGACTACAGTACTTC,CASRATTGDSRLQYF
.,TRBJ1-3,TRBV5-1,.,TGCGCCAGCAGCGACAGGACATCTGGAAACACCATATATTTT,CASSDRTSGNTIYF
many,TRBJ2-2,TRBV7-3,TRBD2,TGTGCCAGCAGCTTATCCCGAGCGGGGGCCTTCACCGGGGAGCTGTTTTTT,CASSLSRAGAFTGELFF
few,TRBJ2-6,TRBV5-1,TRBD2,TGCGCCAGCAGCTTGGAGGCCGGGGGGGTCTCTGGGGCCAACGTCCTGACTTTC,CASSLEAGGVSGANVLTF
many,TRBJ2-3,TRBV5-8,.,TGTGCCAGCAGCTTGGACCAGCTCACAGATACGCAGTATTTT,CASSLDQLTDTQYF
many,TRBJ1-4,TRBV20-1,.,TGCAGTGCTAGAGATCCGACAGCAACTAATGAAAAACTGTTTTTT,CSARDPTATNEKLFF
many,TRBJ1-1,TRBV12-3/TRBV12-4,.,TGTGCCAGCAGTTTAGTTGGGGGTGAAGCTTTCTTT,CASSLVGGEAFF
many,TRBJ1-5,TRBV15,.,TGTGCCACCAGCAGAGACCCGTTTACAGGGAATCAGCCCCAGCATTTT,CATSRDPFTGNQPQHF
many,TRBJ1-1,TRBV18,.,TGTGCCAGCCGCCCCCGGGGGATCATGAACACTGAAGCTTTCTTT,CASRPRGIMNTEAFF
many,TRBJ2-5,TRBV6-5,.,TGTGCCAGCAGTTACTCGTTATCCTCACAAGAGACCCAGTACTTC,CASSYSLSSQETQYF
.,TRBJ2-1,TRBV7-2,.,TGTGCCAGCAGCCTATCCTCCCGCTCCTACAATGAGCCGTTCTTC,CASSLSSRSYNEPFF
many,TRBJ2-1,TRBV27,TRBD2,TGTGCCAGCCAAGGACTAGCTGCTGAGCAGTTCTTC,CASQGLAAEQFF
few,TRBJ1-2,TRBV29-1,.,TGCAGCGTTGTTGGGGGGAATCGGTATGGCTACACCTTC,CSVVGGNRYGYTF